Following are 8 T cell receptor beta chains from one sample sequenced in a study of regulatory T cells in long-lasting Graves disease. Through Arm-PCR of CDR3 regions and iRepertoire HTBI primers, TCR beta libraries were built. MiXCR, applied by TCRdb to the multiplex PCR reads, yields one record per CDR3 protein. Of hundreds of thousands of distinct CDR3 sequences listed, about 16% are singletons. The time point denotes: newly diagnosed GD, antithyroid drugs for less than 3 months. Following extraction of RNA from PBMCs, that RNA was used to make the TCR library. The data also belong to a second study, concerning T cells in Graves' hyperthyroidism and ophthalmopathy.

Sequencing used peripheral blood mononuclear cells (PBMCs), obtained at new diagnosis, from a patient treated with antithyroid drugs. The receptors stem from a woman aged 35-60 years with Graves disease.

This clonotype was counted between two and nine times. CDR3 nucleotides: TGTGCCAGCAGCAGAGGACAGGGCGACGAGCAGTACTTC. Translating it yields CASSRGQGDEQYF. The chain employs TRBV13 and TRBJ2-7, with 8 bases lining up with TRBD1. Germline V CDR1 and CDR2: PRHDT, FYEKMQ (reference sequence). With V trimmed by 5 bases and J by 5 bases, 5 bases remained unmatched. CDR3 length equals 13 residues.

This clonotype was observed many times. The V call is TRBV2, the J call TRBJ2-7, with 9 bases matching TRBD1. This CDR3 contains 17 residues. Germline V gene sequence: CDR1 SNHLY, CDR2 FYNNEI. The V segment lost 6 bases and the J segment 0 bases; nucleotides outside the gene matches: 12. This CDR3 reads CASRLHTGTGSSYEQYF. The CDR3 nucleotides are TGTGCCAGCAGACTCCATACCGGGACAGGGAGCTCCTACGAGCAGTACTTC.

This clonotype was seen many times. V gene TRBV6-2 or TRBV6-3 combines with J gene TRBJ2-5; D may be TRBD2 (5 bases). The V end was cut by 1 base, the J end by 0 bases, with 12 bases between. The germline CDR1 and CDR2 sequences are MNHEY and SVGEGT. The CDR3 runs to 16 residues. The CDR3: CASSYLGAGNQETQYF. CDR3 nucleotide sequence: TGTGCCAGCAGTTACTTGGGAGCAGGCAACCAAGAGACCCAGTACTTC.

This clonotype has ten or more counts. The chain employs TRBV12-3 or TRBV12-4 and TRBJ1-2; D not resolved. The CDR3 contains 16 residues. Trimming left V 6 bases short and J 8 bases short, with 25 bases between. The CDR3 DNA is TGTGCCAGCAGGGCTAGGGTGGGTGATTTGTCACAGGGCTACACCTTC. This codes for CASRARVGDLSQGYTF.

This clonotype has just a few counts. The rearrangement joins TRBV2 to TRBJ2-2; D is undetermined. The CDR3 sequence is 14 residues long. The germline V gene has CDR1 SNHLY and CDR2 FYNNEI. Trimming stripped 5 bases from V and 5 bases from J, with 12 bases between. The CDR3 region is CASSFYGVTGELFF. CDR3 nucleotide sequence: TGTGCCAGCAGTTTCTATGGGGTTACCGGGGAGCTGTTTTTT.

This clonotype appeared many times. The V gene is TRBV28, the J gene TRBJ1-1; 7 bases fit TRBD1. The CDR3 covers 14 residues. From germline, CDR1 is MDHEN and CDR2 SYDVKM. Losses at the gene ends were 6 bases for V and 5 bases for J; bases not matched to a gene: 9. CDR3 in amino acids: CASSPRQGGTEAFF. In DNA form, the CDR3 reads TGTGCCAGCAGCCCAAGGCAGGGGGGTACTGAAGCTTTCTTT.

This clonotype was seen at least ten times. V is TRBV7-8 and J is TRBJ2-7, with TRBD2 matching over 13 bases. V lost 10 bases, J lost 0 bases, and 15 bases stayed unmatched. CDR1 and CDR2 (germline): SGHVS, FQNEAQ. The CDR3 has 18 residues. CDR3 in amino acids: CATHPGLAGPLPSYEQYF. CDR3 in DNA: TGTGCCACCCACCCGGGACTAGCGGGGCCCCTACCCTCCTACGAGCAGTACTTC.

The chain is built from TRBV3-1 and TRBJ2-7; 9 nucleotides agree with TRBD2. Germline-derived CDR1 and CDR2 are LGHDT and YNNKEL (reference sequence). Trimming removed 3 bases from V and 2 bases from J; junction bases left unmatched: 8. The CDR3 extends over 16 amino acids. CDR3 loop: CASSQSGGGATYEQYF. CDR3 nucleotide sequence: TGTGCCAGCAGCCAGTCCGGCGGGGGGGCGACCTACGAGCAGTACTTC.